This is a list of T cell receptor beta chains from one sample in a study of sequential checkpoint blockade in melanoma. Here immunoSEQ multiplex PCR was the method, and the copy in TCRdb shows in-frame clones only, minus some. The sample carries tens of thousands of clones, about 88% recorded once. The specimen comprised CD8+ T cells sorted from blood (inferred from file names), sampled from a patient given nivolumab and ipilimumab in sequence. Receptors originate from a human donor with melanoma. Both conserved end residues are part of each CDR3. Each record gives: D gene, V gene, J gene, clone size, CDR3 DNA, CDR3 protein. The D gene is left open where the match is weak. Clone size is stated in some rows and not others, as once, few, many or a class when expanded.

>TRBD1|TRBV6-6|TRBJ2-3|.
TGTGCCAGCAGTTACACCGACAGGGAAGATACGCAGTATTTT
CASSYTDREDTQYF
>TRBD2|TRBV6-5|TRBJ2-3|once
TGTGCCAGCAGCCTAGCGGGAGCGGGCACAGATACGCAGTATTTT
CASSLAGAGTDTQYF
>TRBD1|TRBV4-1|TRBJ1-2|.
TGCGCCAGCAGCCAAGGGACAGGGAACTATGGCTACACCTTC
CASSQGTGNYGYTF
>TRBD2|TRBV5-1|TRBJ2-5|.
TGCGCCAGCAGCTTACCTCTAGCGGGAGGGCCCATAGAGACCCAGTACTTC
CASSLPLAGGPIETQYF
>.|TRBV5-1|TRBJ1-2|.
TGCGCCAGCATGGGGGAAGGGGGTTACTATGGCTACACCTTC
CASMGEGGYYGYTF
>TRBD2|TRBV10-2|TRBJ2-3|.
TGCGCCAGCAGTGAGTCGAGTAGCGGGAGGGCAAGCACAGATACGCAGTATTTT
CASSESSSGRASTDTQYF
>.|TRBV5-4|TRBJ1-4|.
TGTGCCAGCAGCTTAAAGGGAGGTGGTGAAAAACTGTTTTTT
CASSLKGGGEKLFF
>TRBD1|TRBV11-1|TRBJ2-7|.
TGTGCCAGCAACCATATAACAGGGGCTGACGAGCAGTACTTC
CASNHITGADEQYF
>.|TRBV6-6|TRBJ2-1|.
TGTGCCACGAGCCTTCTAGCCGCCTACAATGAGCAGTTCTTC
CATSLLAAYNEQFF
>TRBD1|TRBV7-8|TRBJ1-5|once
TGTGCCAGCAGCGATGGGACAGGGACCAATCAGCCCCAGCATTTT
CASSDGTGTNQPQHF
>.|TRBV6-5|TRBJ1-1|.
TGTGCCAGCAGTTACTCCCCGACACTGAACACTGAAGCTTTCTTT
CASSYSPTLNTEAFF
>.|TRBV29-1|TRBJ1-2|.
TGCAGCGTCTCCCGTACAGGGCATGGCTATGGCTACACCTTC
CSVSRTGHGYGYTF
>TRBD2|TRBV27|TRBJ2-7|.
TGTGCCAGCCAGCACTCCCTAGGTCCTCTAGCGGGAGGTTCCTACGAGCAGTACTTC
CASQHSLGPLAGGSYEQYF
>.|TRBV6-6|TRBJ1-5|once
TGTGCCAGCACTCCGTGGGGGGGTTATAGCAATCAGCCCCAGCATTTT
CASTPWGGYSNQPQHF
>.|TRBV7-3|TRBJ2-2|.
TGTGCCAGCAGCCCTTGGGGGGGCGCGGGCACCGGGGAGCTGTTTTTT
CASSPWGGAGTGELFF
>.|TRBV6-1|TRBJ2-3|.
TGTGCCAGCAGTGACTGGGCAGGGCGTACAGATACGCAGTATTTT
CASSDWAGRTDTQYF
>.|TRBV29-1|TRBJ1-2|.
TGCAGCGTTGCCCCAGGGGCAAACTATGGCTACACCTTC
CSVAPGANYGYTF
>TRBD1|TRBV14|TRBJ2-2|.
TGTGCCAGCAGCCGGACAGGGTTTGACACCGGGGAGCTGTTTTTT
CASSRTGFDTGELFF